This T cell receptor (beta chain) appears in the sequencing data of a study of cytomegalovirus exposure and HLA in healthy donors. Study context: Earlier sequencing of about 200 million T cells yielded under 120 million unique TCR beta sequences.

The V gene lost 5 bases and the J gene lost 7 bases, with 10 bases spanning the gap. CDR1 SGHRS and CDR2 YFSETQ come from the germline V gene. The CDR3 loop spans 12 amino acids. PCR employed 60 Vbeta and 13 Jbeta primers. The assay was immunoSEQ multiplex PCR, and TCRdb's table has in-frame clones only and misses some. Among 130,000 to 150,000 clones listed, over 60% were seen once. Study outcomes and limitations: With further analysis later on, most CMV-associated TCR beta chains appeared HLA-restricted.

A word on this clone: Antigen unknown.

The V and J genes are TRBV5-1 and TRBJ2-4, with D tentatively TRBD1 (5 bases). This receptor was obtained from a man aged 35-49 years in good health and CMV-seropositive. Sequences were obtained from PBMCs. Here the CDR3 DNA reads TGCGCCAGCAGACAGGAGAGTAACATTCAGTACTTC. It is translated as CASRQESNIQYF. The full variable domain, completed using reference TRBV5-1 and TRBJ2-4, is KAGVTQTPRYLIKTRGQQVTLSCSPISGHRSVSWYQQTPGQGLQFLFEYFSETQRNKGNFPGRFSGRQFSNSRSEMNVSTLELGDSALYLCASRQESNIQYFGAGTRLSVL.